The rows below give T cell receptor beta chains drawn from one sample of a study of shared clonotypes between healthy human individuals. TCRdb keeps only in-frame clones here, not all; method: immunoSEQ multiplex PCR. Among about half a million clones listed, approximately 80% were seen once. The sample comprised PBMCs. The receptors were sampled from a woman aged 40 to 50 in good health. Some clones in this sample may be carry-over from other donors' samples. Each CDR3 is given with its conserved first and last residue. Each record gives: J gene, clone size, D gene, V gene, CDR3 protein, CDR3 DNA. The D gene is left open where the match is weak. Clone size is shown for a subset of rows, as once, few, many or a class of expanded clone.

TRBJ2-1 once TRBD1 TRBV2 CASDGDRDYNEQFF TGTGCCAGCGATGGGGACAGGGATTACAATGAGCAGTTCTTC
TRBJ2-1 - - TRBV11-3 CASSKGDIYNEQFF TGTGCCAGCAGCAAGGGGGACATCTACAATGAGCAGTTCTTC
TRBJ2-2 - - TRBV30 CAWSVTVTGELFF TGTGCCTGGAGTGTAACGGTCACCGGGGAGCTGTTTTTT
TRBJ2-7 - TRBD2 TRBV2 CATPGASGRFYEQYF TGTGCCACACCCGGGGCTAGCGGAAGGTTCTACGAGCAGTACTTC
TRBJ2-1 once TRBD2 TRBV15 CATILASGRVYNEQFF TGTGCCACCATATTAGCTAGCGGGAGGGTGTACAATGAGCAGTTCTTC
TRBJ2-1 medium-sized TRBD2 TRBV9 CASSLTSGTSYNEQFF TGTGCCAGCAGCCTGACTAGCGGGACCTCCTACAATGAGCAGTTCTTC
TRBJ2-1 - - TRBV7-2 CASSLDRRGNEQFF TGTGCCAGCAGCTTAGACAGACGGGGGAATGAGCAGTTCTTC
TRBJ2-1 - TRBD2 TRBV6-1 CASSEIQGIAGMSSVF TGTGCCAGCAGTGAAATCCAGGGGATAGCGGGAATGAGTTCGGTCTTC
TRBJ2-3 - - TRBV18 CASSPRQTDTQYF TGTGCCAGCTCACCACGGCAAACAGATACGCAGTATTTT
TRBJ2-1 many - TRBV7-3 CASSFAGNNEQFF TGTGCCAGCAGCTTCGCCGGAAACAATGAGCAGTTCTTC
TRBJ1-1 few - TRBV5-4 CASSLFRRNTEAFF TGTGCCAGCAGCTTATTTCGCAGGAACACTGAAGCTTTCTTT
TRBJ2-2 - - TRBV15 CATSRAAGWTGELFF TGTGCCACCAGCAGAGCGGCAGGGTGGACCGGGGAGCTGTTTTTT
TRBJ1-3 - - TRBV7-9 CASSPGSASTIYF TGTGCCAGCAGCCCCGGGAGCGCGAGCACCATATATTTT
TRBJ2-3 - - TRBV10-3 CAISPLADTQYF TGTGCCATCAGCCCTCTAGCAGATACGCAGTATTTT
TRBJ2-7 - TRBD2 TRBV19 CASSPAGAYEQYF TGTGCCAGTAGTCCCGCGGGGGCCTACGAGCAGTACTTC
TRBJ2-2 - TRBD1 TRBV7-3 CASSLNGQGATGELFF TGTGCCAGCAGCTTAAACGGCCAGGGGGCGACCGGGGAGCTGTTTTTT
TRBJ1-4 - TRBD1 TRBV27 CASSFQVTGEKLFF TGTGCCAGCAGTTTCCAAGTGACAGGGGAAAAACTGTTTTTT
TRBJ2-1 - TRBD2 TRBV7-2 CASTILAGGRGEQFF TGTGCCAGCACCATACTAGCGGGAGGACGAGGTGAGCAGTTCTTC
TRBJ1-4 - - TRBV15 CATSRHRAATNEKLFF TGTGCCACCAGCCGTCACAGGGCCGCAACTAATGAAAAACTGTTTTTT
TRBJ2-5 - - TRBV7-3 CASSQRAGTRETQYF TGTGCCAGCAGCCAACGCGCGGGAACTCGGGAGACCCAGTACTTC
TRBJ1-1 - TRBD1 TRBV19 CASSTQGPVTEAFF TGTGCCAGTAGTACACAGGGGCCTGTCACTGAAGCTTTCTTT
TRBJ2-7 - TRBD1 TRBV5-6 CASSLVAGGEQYF TGTGCCAGCAGCTTGGTGGCAGGGGGCGAGCAGTACTTC
TRBJ2-1 - - TRBV6-1 CASSFNRGGDEQFF TGTGCCAGCAGTTTTAACAGGGGAGGGGATGAGCAGTTCTTC
TRBJ1-1 - - TRBV18 CASSPPGGRGEAFF TGTGCCAGCTCACCACCGGGTGGGAGGGGCGAAGCTTTCTTT
TRBJ2-3 - TRBD2 TRBV28 CASSVTVAGSFTDTQYF TGTGCCAGCAGTGTGACGGTAGCGGGATCATTCACAGATACGCAGTATTTT
TRBJ2-1 - - TRBV5-1 CASRPTKDEQFF TGCGCCAGCCGTCCGACTAAGGATGAGCAGTTCTTC
TRBJ1-1 few TRBD1 TRBV5-4 CASSLGQGGPEAFF TGTGCCAGCAGCTTGGGACAGGGAGGGCCTGAAGCTTTCTTT
TRBJ2-7 - - TRBV11-1 CASGRDPRWQYF TGTGCCAGCGGCCGGGACCCTCGGTGGCAGTACTTC
TRBJ2-2 few - TRBV28 CASLGGTTGELFF TGTGCCAGTTTAGGCGGGACCACCGGGGAGCTGTTTTTT
TRBJ2-6 - - TRBV10-3 CAISEEGGGNSGANVLTF TGTGCCATCAGTGAAGAGGGGGGCGGAAACTCTGGGGCCAACGTCCTGACTTTC
TRBJ1-2 - TRBD1 TRBV4-1 CASSQPGRDRGTYGYTF TGCGCCAGCAGCCAGCCTGGGCGGGACAGGGGAACGTATGGCTACACCTTC
TRBJ1-4 - - TRBV5-1 CASSAGATNEKLFF TGCGCCAGCAGCGCGGGGGCAACTAATGAAAAACTGTTTTTT
TRBJ1-1 - - TRBV28 CASSLSRGDTEAFF TGTGCCAGCAGTTTATCCAGGGGCGACACTGAAGCTTTCTTT
TRBJ2-5 - TRBD2 TRBV2 CASTRQRGEETQYF TGTGCCAGCACCCGCCAGCGGGGGGAAGAGACCCAGTACTTC
TRBJ2-7 once TRBD2 TRBV7-3 CASSFPRTSGEYF TGTGCCAGCAGCTTCCCGCGGACTAGCGGGGAGTACTTC
TRBJ2-5 - - TRBV2 CASRSDRETQYF TGTGCCAGCAGATCCGACAGAGAGACCCAGTACTTC
TRBJ2-5 - TRBD2 TRBV5-1 CASSSGEGIETQYF TGCGCCAGCAGCTCGGGGGAGGGCATAGAGACCCAGTACTTC
TRBJ2-7 - - TRBV5-4 CASSLEIKGGEQYF TGTGCCAGCAGCTTGGAAATAAAAGGGGGGGAGCAGTACTTC
TRBJ2-7 - TRBD1 TRBV5-1 CASSLGGTGGYEQYF TGCGCCAGCAGCTTGGGTGGGACAGGAGGCTACGAGCAGTACTTC
TRBJ1-1 - - TRBV5-1 CASSLLGTELNTEAFF TGCGCCAGCAGCTTGCTGGGGACCGAATTGAACACTGAAGCTTTCTTT
TRBJ1-1 many - TRBV5-1 CASSLGIAQGNTEAFF TGCGCCAGCAGCTTGGGAATAGCGCAAGGTAACACTGAAGCTTTCTTT
TRBJ1-4 once - TRBV9 CASSVQATHEKLFF TGTGCCAGCAGCGTACAGGCAACTCATGAAAAACTGTTTTTT
TRBJ2-4 few - TRBV18 CASSPGAGGLDIQYF TGTGCCAGCTCACCAGGGGCAGGGGGACTGGACATTCAGTACTTC
TRBJ2-1 - - TRBV6-1 CASSERWGSIDEQFF TGTGCCAGCTCCGAACGATGGGGGTCGATCGATGAGCAGTTCTTC
TRBJ1-5 - - TRBV7-8 CASSLVGPTSNQPQHF TGTGCCAGCAGCTTAGTGGGACCGACGAGCAATCAGCCCCAGCATTTT
TRBJ2-7 - TRBD1 TRBV28 CASGTVSTIEQYF TGTGCCAGCGGGACAGTGTCGACTATAGAGCAGTACTTC
TRBJ2-1 few TRBD1 TRBV27 CASSKRGQLSYNEQFF TGTGCCAGCAGTAAGAGGGGGCAGCTCTCCTACAATGAGCAGTTCTTC